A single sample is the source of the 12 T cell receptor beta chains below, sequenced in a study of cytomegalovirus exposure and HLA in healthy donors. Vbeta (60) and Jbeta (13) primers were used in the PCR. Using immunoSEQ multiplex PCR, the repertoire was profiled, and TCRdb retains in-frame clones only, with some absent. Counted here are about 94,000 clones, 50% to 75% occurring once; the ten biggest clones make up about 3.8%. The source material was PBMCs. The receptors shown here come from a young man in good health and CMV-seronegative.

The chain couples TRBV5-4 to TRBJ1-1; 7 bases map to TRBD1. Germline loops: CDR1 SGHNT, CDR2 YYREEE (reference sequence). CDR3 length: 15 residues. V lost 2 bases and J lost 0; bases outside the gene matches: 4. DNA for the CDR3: TGTGCCAGCAGCTTCTCAGGGGGATTGAACACTGAAGCTTTCTTT. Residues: CASSFSGGLNTEAFF.

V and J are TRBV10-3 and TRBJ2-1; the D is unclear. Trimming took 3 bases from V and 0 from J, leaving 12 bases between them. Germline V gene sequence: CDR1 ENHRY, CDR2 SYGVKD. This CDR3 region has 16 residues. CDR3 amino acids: CAISDSILSSYNEQFF. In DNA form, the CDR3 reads TGTGCCATCAGTGACTCCATTCTGAGCTCCTACAATGAGCAGTTCTTC.

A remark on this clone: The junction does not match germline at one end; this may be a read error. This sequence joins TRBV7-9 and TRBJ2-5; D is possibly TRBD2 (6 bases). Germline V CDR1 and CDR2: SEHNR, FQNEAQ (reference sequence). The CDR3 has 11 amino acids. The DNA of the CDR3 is TGTTCCAGCAGCTCGGGAGAGGTGAAGAACTTC. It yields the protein CSSSSGEVKNF.

This CDR3 reads CASSSGQANYGYTF. CDR3 DNA: TGTGCCAGCTCCTCTGGACAGGCAAACTATGGCTACACCTTC. The chain combines TRBV18 with TRBJ1-2; 7 bases agree with TRBD1. The germline gives CDR1 KGHSH, CDR2 LQKENI. The CDR3 is made up of 14 amino acids. With V trimmed by 6 bases and J by 2 bases, 6 bases remained unmatched.

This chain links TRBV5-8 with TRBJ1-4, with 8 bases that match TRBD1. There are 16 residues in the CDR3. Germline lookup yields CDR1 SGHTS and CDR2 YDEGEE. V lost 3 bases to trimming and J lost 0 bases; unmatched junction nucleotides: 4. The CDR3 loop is CASSSGQGATNEKLFF. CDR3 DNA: TGTGCCAGCAGCTCCGGACAGGGAGCAACTAATGAAAAACTGTTTTTT.

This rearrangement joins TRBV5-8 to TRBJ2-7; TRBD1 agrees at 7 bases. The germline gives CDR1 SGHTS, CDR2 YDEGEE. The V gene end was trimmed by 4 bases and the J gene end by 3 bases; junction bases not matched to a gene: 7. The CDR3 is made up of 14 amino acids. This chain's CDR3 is CASSRTGTVYEQYF. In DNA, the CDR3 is TGTGCCAGCAGCCGAACCGGGACAGTCTACGAGCAGTACTTC.

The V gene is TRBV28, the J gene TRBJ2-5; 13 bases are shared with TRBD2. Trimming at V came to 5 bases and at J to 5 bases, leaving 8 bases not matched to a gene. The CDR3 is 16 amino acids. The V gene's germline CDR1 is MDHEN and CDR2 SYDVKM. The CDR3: CASSPGLAGVGETQYF. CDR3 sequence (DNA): TGTGCCAGCAGTCCAGGACTAGCGGGAGTTGGGGAGACCCAGTACTTC.

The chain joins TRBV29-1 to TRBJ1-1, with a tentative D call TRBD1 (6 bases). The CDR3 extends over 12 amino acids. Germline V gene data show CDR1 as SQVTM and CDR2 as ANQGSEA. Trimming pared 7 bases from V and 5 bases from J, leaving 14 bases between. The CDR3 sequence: CSGLPGTTEAFF. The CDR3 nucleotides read TGCAGCGGACTACCTGGGACAACTGAAGCTTTCTTT.

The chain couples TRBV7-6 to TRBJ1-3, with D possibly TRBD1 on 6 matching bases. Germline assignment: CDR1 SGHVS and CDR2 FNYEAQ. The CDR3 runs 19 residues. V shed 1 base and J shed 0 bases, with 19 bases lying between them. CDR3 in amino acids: CASSLVGVRGSTSGNTIYF. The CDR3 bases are TGTGCCAGCAGCTTAGTCGGCGTTAGGGGGTCTACCTCTGGAAACACCATATATTTT.

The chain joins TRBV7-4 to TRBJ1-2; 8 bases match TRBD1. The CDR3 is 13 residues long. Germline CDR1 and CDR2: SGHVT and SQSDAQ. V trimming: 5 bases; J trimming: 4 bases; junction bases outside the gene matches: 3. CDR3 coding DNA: TGTGCCAGCAGCGTAGACAGGGGCTATGGCTACACCTTC. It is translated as CASSVDRGYGYTF.

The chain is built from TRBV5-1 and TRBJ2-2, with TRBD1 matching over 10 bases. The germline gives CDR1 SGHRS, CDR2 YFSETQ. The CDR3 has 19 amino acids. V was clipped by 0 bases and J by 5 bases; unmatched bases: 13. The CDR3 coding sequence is TGCGCCAGCAGCTTGGTGTTTGGGTATGGGACAGGGGAAACCGGGGAGCTGTTTTTT. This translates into CASSLVFGYGTGETGELFF.

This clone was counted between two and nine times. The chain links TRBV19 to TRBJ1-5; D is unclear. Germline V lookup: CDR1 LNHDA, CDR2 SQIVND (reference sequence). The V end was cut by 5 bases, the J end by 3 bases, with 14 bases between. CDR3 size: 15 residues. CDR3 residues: CASSLTPWANQPQHF. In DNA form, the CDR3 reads TGTGCCAGTAGTCTCACCCCTTGGGCCAATCAGCCCCAGCATTTT.